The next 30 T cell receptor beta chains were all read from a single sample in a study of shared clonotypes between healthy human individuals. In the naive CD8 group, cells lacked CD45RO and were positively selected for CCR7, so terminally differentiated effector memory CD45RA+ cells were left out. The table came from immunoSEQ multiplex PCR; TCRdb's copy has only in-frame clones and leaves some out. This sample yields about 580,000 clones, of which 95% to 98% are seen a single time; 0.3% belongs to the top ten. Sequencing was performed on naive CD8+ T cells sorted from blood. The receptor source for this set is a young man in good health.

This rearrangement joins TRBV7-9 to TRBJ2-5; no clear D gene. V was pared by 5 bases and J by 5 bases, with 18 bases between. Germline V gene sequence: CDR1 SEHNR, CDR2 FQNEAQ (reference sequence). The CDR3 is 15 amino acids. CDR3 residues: CASSPPNSGVETQYF. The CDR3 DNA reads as TGTGCCAGCAGCCCCCCCAATAGTGGCGTGGAGACCCAGTACTTC. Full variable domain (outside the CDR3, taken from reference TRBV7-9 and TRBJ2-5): DTGVSQNPRHKITKRGQNVTFRCDPISEHNRLYWYRQTLGQGPEFLTYFQNEAQLEKSRLLSDRFSAERPKGSFSTLEIQRTEQGDSAMYLCASSPPNSGVETQYFGPGTRLLVL.

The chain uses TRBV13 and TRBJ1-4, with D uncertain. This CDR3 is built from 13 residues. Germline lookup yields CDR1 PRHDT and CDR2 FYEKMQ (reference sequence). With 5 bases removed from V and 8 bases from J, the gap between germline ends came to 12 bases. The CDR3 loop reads CASSPEREEKLFF. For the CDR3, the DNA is TGTGCCAGCAGCCCAGAACGGGAGGAAAAACTGTTTTTT.

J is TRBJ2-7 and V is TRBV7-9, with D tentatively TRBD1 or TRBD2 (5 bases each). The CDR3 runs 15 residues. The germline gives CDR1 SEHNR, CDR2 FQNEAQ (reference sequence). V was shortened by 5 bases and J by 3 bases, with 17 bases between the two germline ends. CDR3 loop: CASSPPGLGSYEQYF. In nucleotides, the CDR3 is TGTGCCAGCAGCCCTCCAGGGTTAGGGAGCTACGAGCAGTACTTC.

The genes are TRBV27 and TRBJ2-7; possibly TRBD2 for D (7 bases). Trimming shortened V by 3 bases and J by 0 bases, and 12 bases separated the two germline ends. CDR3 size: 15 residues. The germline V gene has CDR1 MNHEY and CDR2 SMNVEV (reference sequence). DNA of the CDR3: TGTGCCAGCAGTTTTCGCGGGGGCCCCTCCTACGAGCAGTACTTC. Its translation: CASSFRGGPSYEQYF.

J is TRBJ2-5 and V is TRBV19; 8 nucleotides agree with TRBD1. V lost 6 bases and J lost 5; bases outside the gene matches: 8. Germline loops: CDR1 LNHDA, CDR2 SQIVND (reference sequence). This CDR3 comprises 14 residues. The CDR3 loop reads CASSLTGGWETQYF. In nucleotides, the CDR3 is TGTGCCAGTAGCCTTACAGGGGGATGGGAGACCCAGTACTTC. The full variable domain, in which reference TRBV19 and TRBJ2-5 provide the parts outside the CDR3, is DGGITQSPKYLFRKEGQNVTLSCEQNLNHDAMYWYRQDPGQGLRLIYYSQIVNDFQKGDIAEGYSVSREKKESFPLTVTSAQKNPTAFYLCASSLTGGWETQYFGPGTRLLVL.

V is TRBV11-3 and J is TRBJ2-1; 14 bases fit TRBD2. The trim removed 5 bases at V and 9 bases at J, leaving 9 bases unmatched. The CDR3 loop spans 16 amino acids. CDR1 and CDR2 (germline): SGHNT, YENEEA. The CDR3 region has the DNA TGTGCCAGCAGCAACCGGGGACTAGCGGGAGTTGTTGAGCAGTTCTTC. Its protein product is CASSNRGLAGVVEQFF.

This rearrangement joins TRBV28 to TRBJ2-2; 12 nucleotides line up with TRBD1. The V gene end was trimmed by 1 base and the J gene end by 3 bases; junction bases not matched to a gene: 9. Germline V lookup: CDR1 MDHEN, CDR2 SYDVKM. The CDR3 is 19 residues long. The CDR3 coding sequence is TGTGCCAGCAGTTTATTAGTTCTCGGGACAGGGGGCGACACCGGGGAGCTGTTTTTT. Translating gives CASSLLVLGTGGDTGELFF.

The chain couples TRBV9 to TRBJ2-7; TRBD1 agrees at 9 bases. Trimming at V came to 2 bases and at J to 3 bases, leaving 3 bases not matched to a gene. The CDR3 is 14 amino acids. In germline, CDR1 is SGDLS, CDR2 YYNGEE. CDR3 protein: CASSVVDRGYEQYF. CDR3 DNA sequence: TGTGCCAGCAGCGTTGTGGACAGGGGCTACGAGCAGTACTTC.

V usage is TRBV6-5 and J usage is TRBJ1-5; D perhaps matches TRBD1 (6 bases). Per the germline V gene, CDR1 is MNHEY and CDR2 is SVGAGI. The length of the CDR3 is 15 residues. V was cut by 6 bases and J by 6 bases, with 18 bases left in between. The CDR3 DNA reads TGTGCCAGCAGGCCCGGGACACAGACGTCTCAGCCCCAGCATTTT. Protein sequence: CASRPGTQTSQPQHF.

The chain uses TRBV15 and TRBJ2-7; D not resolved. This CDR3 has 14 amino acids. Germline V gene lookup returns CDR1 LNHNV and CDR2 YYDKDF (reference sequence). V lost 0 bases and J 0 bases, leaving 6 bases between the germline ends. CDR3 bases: TGTGCCACCAGCAGAGATTGGGACTCCTACGAGCAGTACTTC. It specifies CATSRDWDSYEQYF.

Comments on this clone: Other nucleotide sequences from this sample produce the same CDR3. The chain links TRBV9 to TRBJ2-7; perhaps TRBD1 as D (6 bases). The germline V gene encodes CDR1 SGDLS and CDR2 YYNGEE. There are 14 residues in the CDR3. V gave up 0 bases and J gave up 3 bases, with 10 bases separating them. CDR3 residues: CASSVVAGDYEQYF. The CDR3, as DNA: TGTGCCAGCAGCGTAGTCGCAGGGGACTACGAGCAGTACTTC.

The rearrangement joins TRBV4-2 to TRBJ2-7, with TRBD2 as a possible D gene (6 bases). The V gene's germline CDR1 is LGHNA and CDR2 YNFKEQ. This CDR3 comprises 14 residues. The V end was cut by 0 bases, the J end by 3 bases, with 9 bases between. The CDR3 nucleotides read TGTGCCAGCAGCCAAGATTTGACTAGCTACGAGCAGTACTTC. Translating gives CASSQDLTSYEQYF.

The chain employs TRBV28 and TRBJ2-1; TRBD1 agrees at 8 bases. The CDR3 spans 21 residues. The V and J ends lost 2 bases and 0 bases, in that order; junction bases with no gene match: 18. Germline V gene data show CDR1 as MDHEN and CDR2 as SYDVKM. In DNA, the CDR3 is TGTGCCAGCAGTTTACCGTCGAAGCTACCGACAGGGGTAAACTCCTACAATGAGCAGTTCTTC. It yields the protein CASSLPSKLPTGVNSYNEQFF.

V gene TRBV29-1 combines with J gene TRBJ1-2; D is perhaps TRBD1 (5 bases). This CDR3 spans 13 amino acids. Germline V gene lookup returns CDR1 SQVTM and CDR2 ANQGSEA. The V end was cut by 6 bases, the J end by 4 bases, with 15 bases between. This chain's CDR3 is CSVVGRTPYGYTF. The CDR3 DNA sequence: TGCAGCGTCGTGGGACGGACACCCTATGGCTACACCTTC.

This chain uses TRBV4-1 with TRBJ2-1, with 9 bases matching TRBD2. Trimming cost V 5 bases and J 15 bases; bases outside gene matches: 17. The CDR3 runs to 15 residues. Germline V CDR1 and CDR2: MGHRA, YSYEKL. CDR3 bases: TGCGCCAGCAGCGAGAGACTAGCGGTTGGGGTGCAGAGGTTCTTC. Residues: CASSERLAVGVQRFF.

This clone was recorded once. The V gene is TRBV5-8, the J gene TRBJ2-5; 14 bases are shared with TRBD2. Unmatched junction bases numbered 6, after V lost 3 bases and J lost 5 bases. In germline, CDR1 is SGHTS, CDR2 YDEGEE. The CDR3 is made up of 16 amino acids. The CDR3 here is CASSWGTSGSGETQYF. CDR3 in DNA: TGTGCCAGCAGCTGGGGGACTAGCGGGAGTGGGGAGACCCAGTACTTC.

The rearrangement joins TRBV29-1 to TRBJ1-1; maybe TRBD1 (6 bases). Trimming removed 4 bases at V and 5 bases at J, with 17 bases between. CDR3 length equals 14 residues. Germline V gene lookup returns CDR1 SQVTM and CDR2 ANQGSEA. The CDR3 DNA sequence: TGCAGCGTTGTTTACAGGGATTCGAGTACTGAAGCTTTCTTT. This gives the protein CSVVYRDSSTEAFF.

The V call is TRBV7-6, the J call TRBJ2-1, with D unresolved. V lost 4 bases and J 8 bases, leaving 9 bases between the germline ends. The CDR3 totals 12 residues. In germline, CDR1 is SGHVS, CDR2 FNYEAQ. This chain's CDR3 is CASSSKWDEQFF. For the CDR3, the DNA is TGTGCCAGCAGCTCAAAGTGGGATGAGCAGTTCTTC.

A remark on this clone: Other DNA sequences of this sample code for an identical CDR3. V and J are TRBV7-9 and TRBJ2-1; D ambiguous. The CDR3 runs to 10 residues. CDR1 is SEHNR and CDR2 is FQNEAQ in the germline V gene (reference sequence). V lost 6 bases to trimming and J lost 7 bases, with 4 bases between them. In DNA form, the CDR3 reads TGTGCCAGCAGTATAAATGAGCAGTTCTTC. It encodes CASSINEQFF. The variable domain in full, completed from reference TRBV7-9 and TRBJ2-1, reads DTGVSQNPRHKITKRGQNVTFRCDPISEHNRLYWYRQTLGQGPEFLTYFQNEAQLEKSRLLSDRFSAERPKGSFSTLEIQRTEQGDSAMYLCASSINEQFFGPGTRLTVL.

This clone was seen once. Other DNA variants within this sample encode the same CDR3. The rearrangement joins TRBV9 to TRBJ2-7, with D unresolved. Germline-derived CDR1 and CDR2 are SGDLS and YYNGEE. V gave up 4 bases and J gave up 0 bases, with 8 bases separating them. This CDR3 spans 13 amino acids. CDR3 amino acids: CASSSGDSYEQYF. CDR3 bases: TGTGCCAGCAGCTCCGGAGACTCCTACGAGCAGTACTTC. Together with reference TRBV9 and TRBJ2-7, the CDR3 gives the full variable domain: DSGVTQTPKHLITATGQRVTLRCSPRSGDLSVYWYQQSLDQGLQFLIQYYNGEERAKGNILERFSAQQFPDLHSELNLSSLELGDSALYFCASSSGDSYEQYFGPGTRLTVT.

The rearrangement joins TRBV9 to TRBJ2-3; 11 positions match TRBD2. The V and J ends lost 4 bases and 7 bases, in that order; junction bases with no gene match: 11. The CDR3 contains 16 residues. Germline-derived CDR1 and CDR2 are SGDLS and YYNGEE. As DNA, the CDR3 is TGTGCCAGCAGCCAAGGGGTAGCGGGAGGGCCCTATACGCAGTATTTT. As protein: CASSQGVAGGPYTQYF.

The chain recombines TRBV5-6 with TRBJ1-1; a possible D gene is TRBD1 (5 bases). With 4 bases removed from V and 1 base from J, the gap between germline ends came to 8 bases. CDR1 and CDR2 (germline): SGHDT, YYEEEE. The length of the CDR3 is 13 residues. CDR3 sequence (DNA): TGTGCCAGCAGCGCCGACAGGAACACTGAAGCTTTCTTT. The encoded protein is CASSADRNTEAFF.

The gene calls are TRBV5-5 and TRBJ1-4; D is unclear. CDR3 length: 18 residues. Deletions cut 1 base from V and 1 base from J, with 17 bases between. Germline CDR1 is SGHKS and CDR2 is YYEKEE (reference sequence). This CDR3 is CASSLRMSVWGTNEKLFF. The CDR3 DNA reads TGTGCCAGCAGCTTGCGTATGAGTGTTTGGGGAACTAATGAAAAACTGTTTTTT.

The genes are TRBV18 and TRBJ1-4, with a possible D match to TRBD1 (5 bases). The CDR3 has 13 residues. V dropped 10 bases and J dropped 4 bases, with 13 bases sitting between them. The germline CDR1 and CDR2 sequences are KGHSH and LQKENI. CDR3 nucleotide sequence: TGTGCCACCTCCGGGACCAATAATGAAAAACTGTTTTTT. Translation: CATSGTNNEKLFF. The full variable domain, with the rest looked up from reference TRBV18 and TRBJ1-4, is NAGVMQNPRHLVRRRGQEARLRCSPMKGHSHVYWYRQLPEEGLKFMVYLQKENIIDESGMPKERFSAEFPKEGPSILRIQQVVRGDSAAYFCATSGTNNEKLFFGSGTQLSVL.

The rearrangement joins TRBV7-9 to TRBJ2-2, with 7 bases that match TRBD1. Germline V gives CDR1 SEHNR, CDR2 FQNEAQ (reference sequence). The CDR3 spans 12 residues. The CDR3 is CANTGDTGELFF. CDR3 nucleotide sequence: TGTGCGAACACAGGGGACACCGGGGAGCTGTTTTTT.

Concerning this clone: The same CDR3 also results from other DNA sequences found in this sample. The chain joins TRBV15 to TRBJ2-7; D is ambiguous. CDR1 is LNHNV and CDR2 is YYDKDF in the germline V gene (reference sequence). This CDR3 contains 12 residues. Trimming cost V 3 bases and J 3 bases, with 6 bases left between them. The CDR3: CATSRENYEQYF. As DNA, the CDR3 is TGTGCCACCAGCAGGGAAAACTACGAGCAGTACTTC.

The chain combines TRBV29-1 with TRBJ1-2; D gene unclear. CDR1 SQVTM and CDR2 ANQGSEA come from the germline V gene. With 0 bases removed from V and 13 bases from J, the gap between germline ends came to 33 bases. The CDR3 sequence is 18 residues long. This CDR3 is CSVEDLRLEQTLLFGATF. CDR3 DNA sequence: TGCAGCGTTGAAGATCTTCGACTTGAACAAACCCTCCTATTTGGTGCCACCTTC.

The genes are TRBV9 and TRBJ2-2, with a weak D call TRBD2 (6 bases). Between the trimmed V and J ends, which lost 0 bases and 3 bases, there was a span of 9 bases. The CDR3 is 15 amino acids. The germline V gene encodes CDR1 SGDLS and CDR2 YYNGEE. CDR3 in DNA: TGTGCCAGCAGCGTAGCGGCGGGACACACCGGGGAGCTGTTTTTT. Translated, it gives CASSVAAGHTGELFF.

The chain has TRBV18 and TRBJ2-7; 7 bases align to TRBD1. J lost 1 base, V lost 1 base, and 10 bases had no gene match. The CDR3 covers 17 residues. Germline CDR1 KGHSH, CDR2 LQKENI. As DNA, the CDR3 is TGTGCCAGCTCACCACGGTCCGTGGGGACAGCGTCCTACGAGCAGTACTTC. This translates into CASSPRSVGTASYEQYF. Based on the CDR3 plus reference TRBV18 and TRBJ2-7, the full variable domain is NAGVMQNPRHLVRRRGQEARLRCSPMKGHSHVYWYRQLPEEGLKFMVYLQKENIIDESGMPKERFSAEFPKEGPSILRIQQVVRGDSAAYFCASSPRSVGTASYEQYFGPGTRLTVT.

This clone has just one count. CDR3 bases: TGTGCCAGCAGCTTATCGGCAGGAGGGAGTACAACAGATACGCAGTATTTT. Amino acids: CASSLSAGGSTTDTQYF. The J gene is TRBJ2-3, the V gene TRBV11-2, with D perhaps TRBD2 (6 bases). V lost 2 bases to trimming and J lost 3 bases, with 18 bases between them. Germline V gene data show CDR1 as SGHAT and CDR2 as FQNNGV. The CDR3 spans 17 residues. The full variable domain, rest sourced from reference TRBV11-2 and TRBJ2-3, is EAGVAQSPRYKIIEKRQSVAFWCNPISGHATLYWYQQILGQGPKLLIQFQNNGVVDDSQLPKDRFSAERLKGVDSTLKIQPAKLEDSAVYLCASSLSAGGSTTDTQYFGPGTRLTVL.